This T cell receptor (beta chain) is drawn from a study of glioma-infiltrating T cells after dendritic cell vaccination. On the study more broadly: Autologous tumor lysate-pulsed dendritic cell vaccination was given between the early 2000s and the early 2010s. Patients received three intradermal dendritic cell vaccine injections at biweekly intervals.

Looked up from germline, CDR1 is LNHNV and CDR2 is YYDKDF (reference sequence). V lost 4 bases, J lost 4 bases, and 6 bases stayed unmatched. The CDR3 contains 15 residues. Time point indicated: after dendritic cell vaccination, including at tumor progression/relapse. Input was 2 ug genomic DNA, or all available if less. The PCR used 60 V beta and 13 J beta primers. Only in-frame clones appear in the TCRdb table, and some are missing; sequencing was by immunoSEQ multiplex PCR. The data show roughly 100,000 clones, almost 90% seen once. This sample comprised blood, obtained after dendritic cell vaccination. This chain connects TRBV15 to TRBJ1-1; TRBD1 aligns across 10 bases. The sequence was collected from a human donor with glioblastoma. The CDR3 protein is CATSTRTGGGTEAFF. CDR3 bases: TGTGCCACCAGCACTAGGACAGGGGGTGGCACTGAAGCTTTCTTT.